This is a list of T cell receptor beta chains from one sample in a study of T cell responses to AZD1222 COVID-19 vaccine. Clones were read by immunoSEQ multiplex PCR, and TCRdb kept only the in-frame ones, dropping some. The sample lists roughly 180,000 clones, roughly nine tenths occurring once. Here the sequenced sample was peripheral blood, taken on day 0 of AZD1222 vaccination. The receptors stem from an adult in good health. Each CDR3 is given with its conserved first and last residue. The D gene is left open where the match is weak. The listing skips clone size in some rows; elsewhere it reads once, few, many or a size class.

J: TRBJ1-2
V: TRBV3-1/TRBV3-2
D: -
size: -
DNA: TGTGCCAGCAGCCAAGATTGGGGAGGGCGGAGTGGCTACACCTTC
CDR3: CASSQDWGGRSGYTF

J: TRBJ2-1
V: TRBV24-1
D: -
size: -
DNA: TGTGCCACCAGTGATAGTTCGGGGTCCTACAATGAGCAGTTCTTC
CDR3: CATSDSSGSYNEQFF

J: TRBJ2-7
V: TRBV19
D: -
size: -
DNA: TGTGCCAGTAGTATAACGGGGGACAGTCCCTACGAGCAGTACTTC
CDR3: CASSITGDSPYEQYF

J: TRBJ1-5
V: TRBV19
D: TRBD1
size: -
DNA: TGTGCCAGTTACGGACAGGGCAATCAGCCCCAGCATTTT
CDR3: CASYGQGNQPQHF

J: TRBJ2-1
V: TRBV27
D: TRBD2
size: -
DNA: TGTGCCAGCAGTTTGCTAGCGGGGGGGCCTAGCCAGTTCTTC
CDR3: CASSLLAGGPSQFF

J: TRBJ1-2
V: TRBV6-2/TRBV6-3
D: -
size: -
DNA: TGTGCCAGCAGTTTCACACAGGGTTCGGGCGGCTACACCTTC
CDR3: CASSFTQGSGGYTF

J: TRBJ2-2
V: TRBV30
D: -
size: -
DNA: TGTGCCTGGAGTGTAATCAGGTCGGGTACCGGGGAGCTGTTTTTT
CDR3: CAWSVIRSGTGELFF

J: TRBJ2-7
V: TRBV6-5
D: -
size: -
DNA: TGTGCCAGCAGTCTCATCGCGCAGGGTCGGTACGAGCAGTACTTC
CDR3: CASSLIAQGRYEQYF

J: TRBJ1-5
V: TRBV11-2
D: -
size: -
DNA: TGTGCCAGCAGCTTTGGAGGAGGTCAGCCCCAGCATTTT
CDR3: CASSFGGGQPQHF

J: TRBJ1-1
V: TRBV7-2
D: -
size: -
DNA: TGTGCCAGCACCAGGAGGGAGAACACTGAAGCTTTCTTT
CDR3: CASTRRENTEAFF

J: TRBJ2-3
V: TRBV6-5
D: -
size: -
DNA: TGTGCCAGCAGTTACTCGAATATGGAGGGCTCAAATACGCAGTATTTT
CDR3: CASSYSNMEGSNTQYF

J: TRBJ1-5
V: TRBV2
D: -
size: -
DNA: TGTGCCAGTCATGGGGGTAACCAGCCCCAGCATTTT
CDR3: CASHGGNQPQHF

J: TRBJ2-5
V: TRBV10-3
D: -
size: -
DNA: TGTGCCACTGGGACAATACTGGAAAATCAAGAGACCCAGTACTTC
CDR3: CATGTILENQETQYF

J: TRBJ1-1
V: TRBV5-6
D: TRBD1
size: -
DNA: TGTGCCAGCAGCTACCGGGACAGGGGGTTCGCTGAAGCTTTCTTT
CDR3: CASSYRDRGFAEAFF

J: TRBJ2-3
V: TRBV10-2
D: -
size: -
DNA: TGCGCCAGCAAGCAGGGGACAGATACGCAGTATTTT
CDR3: CASKQGTDTQYF

J: TRBJ2-7
V: TRBV7-2
D: -
size: -
DNA: TGTGCCAGCAGCTTACGTGGGACACCCTACGAGCAGTACTTC
CDR3: CASSLRGTPYEQYF

J: TRBJ2-3
V: TRBV10-1
D: TRBD1
size: -
DNA: TGCGCCAGCAGCCGGGACAGCCTCACAGATACGCAGTATTTT
CDR3: CASSRDSLTDTQYF

J: TRBJ2-5
V: TRBV29-1
D: -
size: once
DNA: TGCAGCGTGGCTAGGGGGGGGGCACGGCAAGAGACCCAGTACTTC
CDR3: CSVARGGARQETQYF

J: TRBJ2-1
V: TRBV4-3
D: TRBD2
size: -
DNA: TGCGCCAGCAGCCAAGTTGTCCAGACTAGCAACCTCCATGAGCAGTTCTTC
CDR3: CASSQVVQTSNLHEQFF

J: TRBJ1-1
V: TRBV28
D: -
size: -
DNA: TGTGCCAGCAGCTACCGATCGGAAAGCACTGAAGCTTTCTTT
CDR3: CASSYRSESTEAFF

J: TRBJ2-7
V: TRBV30
D: TRBD2
size: -
DNA: TGTGCCTGTGTGCCCTCTAGCGGGAACTACGAGCAGTACTTC
CDR3: CACVPSSGNYEQYF

J: TRBJ1-3
V: TRBV19
D: -
size: -
DNA: TGTGCCAGTAGGGGAACTTCGAACTCTGGAAACACCATATATTTT
CDR3: CASRGTSNSGNTIYF

J: TRBJ2-5
V: TRBV28
D: TRBD1
size: -
DNA: TGTGCCACGGGACAGGGCAATTGGGAGACCCAGTACTTC
CDR3: CATGQGNWETQYF

J: TRBJ1-4
V: TRBV19
D: -
size: few
DNA: TGTGCCAGTAGTATGGACAGACGGACAACTAATGAAAAACTGTTTTTT
CDR3: CASSMDRRTTNEKLFF

J: TRBJ2-7
V: TRBV5-5
D: -
size: few
DNA: TGTGCCAGCAGCTTTGGCCGGAATTACGAGCAGTACTTC
CDR3: CASSFGRNYEQYF

J: TRBJ2-1
V: TRBV29-1
D: TRBD2
size: -
DNA: TGCAGCACGCGGGAGGCGGCGGGGAGTGAGCAGTTCTTC
CDR3: CSTREAAGSEQFF

J: TRBJ1-4
V: TRBV30
D: -
size: -
DNA: TGTGCCTGGAGTGTAGGCCTCGGCGTAAAACTGTTTTTT
CDR3: CAWSVGLGVKLFF

J: TRBJ2-7
V: TRBV28
D: TRBD2
size: -
DNA: TGTGCCAGCAGTTCACCGGGACTAGCGTCAGAATCCTACGAGCAGTACTTC
CDR3: CASSSPGLASESYEQYF

J: TRBJ1-4
V: TRBV5-4
D: -
size: -
DNA: TGTGCCAGCAGCTTCAGGGTCCGCGGCGGGGATGAAAAACTGTTTTTT
CDR3: CASSFRVRGGDEKLFF

J: TRBJ1-1
V: TRBV3-1/TRBV3-2
D: -
size: -
DNA: TGTGCCAGCAGCAACGGGGAGAACACTGAAGCTTTCTTT
CDR3: CASSNGENTEAFF

J: TRBJ1-2
V: TRBV21-1
D: -
size: -
DNA: TGTGCCAGCACCTGCCGTGGCTACACCTTC
CDR3: CASTCRGYTF

J: TRBJ1-3
V: TRBV3-1/TRBV3-2
D: TRBD1
size: few
DNA: TGTGCCAGCAGCCATCCCAGTCTGAGACAGGGGCTTGGAAACACCATATATTTT
CDR3: CASSHPSLRQGLGNTIYF

J: TRBJ2-7
V: TRBV19
D: -
size: -
DNA: TGTGCCAGTAGTAGAGGACGCGGGAACTACGAGCAGTACTTC
CDR3: CASSRGRGNYEQYF

J: TRBJ1-5
V: TRBV9
D: -
size: -
DNA: TGTGCCAGCAGCGTGGACACCCAACAGCCCCAGCATTTT
CDR3: CASSVDTQQPQHF

J: TRBJ1-2
V: TRBV27
D: -
size: -
DNA: TGTGCCAGTCGGCTCTCCCAGCAGATTAACTATGGCTACACCTTC
CDR3: CASRLSQQINYGYTF

J: TRBJ1-3
V: TRBV10-3
D: -
size: -
DNA: TGTGCCATCAGTGAGTCCCCGGGTACCAGGGGAAACACCATATATTTT
CDR3: CAISESPGTRGNTIYF

J: TRBJ1-1
V: TRBV29-1
D: -
size: -
DNA: TGCAGCGTTGCCGAGACAGTTATGAACACTGAAGCTTTCTTT
CDR3: CSVAETVMNTEAFF

J: TRBJ2-7
V: TRBV2
D: TRBD2
size: few
DNA: TGTGCCAGCTCGTGGGGAGGGACTGCCCGTAACGAGCAGTACTTC
CDR3: CASSWGGTARNEQYF

J: TRBJ2-7
V: TRBV4-1
D: TRBD1
size: -
DNA: TGCGCCAGCAGCCAAGGACAGGGGGCATACGAGCAGTACTTC
CDR3: CASSQGQGAYEQYF

J: TRBJ1-5
V: TRBV12-3/TRBV12-4
D: -
size: -
DNA: TGTGCCAGCAGTTGGGGGACCAATCAGCCCCAGCATTTT
CDR3: CASSWGTNQPQHF

J: TRBJ2-7
V: TRBV7-9
D: -
size: -
DNA: TGTGCCAGCAGCTTAGATGGGGGCTACGAGCAGTACTTC
CDR3: CASSLDGGYEQYF

J: TRBJ1-2
V: TRBV28
D: -
size: -
DNA: TGTGCCAGCCGACAGCCTAACTATGGCTACACCTTC
CDR3: CASRQPNYGYTF

J: TRBJ2-3
V: TRBV5-4
D: -
size: -
DNA: TGTGCCAGCAGCTTGGGGGGACGGAGCACAGATACGCAGTATTTT
CDR3: CASSLGGRSTDTQYF

J: TRBJ2-5
V: TRBV28
D: TRBD2
size: -
DNA: TGTGCCAGCAGTTCTCGCGGGAGTTTCGGTGAGACCCAGTACTTC
CDR3: CASSSRGSFGETQYF

J: TRBJ2-3
V: TRBV10-3
D: -
size: once
DNA: TGTGCCATCAGACTAGTCTCCACAGATACGCAGTATTTT
CDR3: CAIRLVSTDTQYF

J: TRBJ1-2
V: TRBV27
D: -
size: -
DNA: TGTGCCAGCACGTCAGGAACTACCGCGGGCTACACCTTC
CDR3: CASTSGTTAGYTF

J: TRBJ2-7
V: TRBV6-5
D: -
size: once
DNA: TGTGCCAGCAGGGCGACAGGACCCTACGAGCAGTACTTC
CDR3: CASRATGPYEQYF

J: TRBJ1-4
V: TRBV7-2
D: -
size: -
DNA: TGTGCCAGCAGCTTAAAGGCCAGAGCTAATGAAAAACTGTTTTTT
CDR3: CASSLKARANEKLFF

J: TRBJ2-7
V: TRBV6-2/TRBV6-3
D: TRBD2
size: few
DNA: TGTGCCAGCAGCCACCACGCAGGACTAGCGGGGGTCTACGAGCAGTACTTC
CDR3: CASSHHAGLAGVYEQYF

J: TRBJ1-2
V: TRBV7-2
D: TRBD1
size: -
DNA: TGTGCCAGCAGCTTACCGGGACAGATGGACTATGGCTACACCTTC
CDR3: CASSLPGQMDYGYTF

J: TRBJ1-1
V: TRBV2
D: -
size: once
DNA: TGTGCCATCGGGTTCGGGGACACTGAAGCTTTCTTT
CDR3: CAIGFGDTEAFF

J: TRBJ2-7
V: TRBV7-2
D: -
size: few
DNA: TGTGCCAGCAGCTCCAACTCCTACGAGCAGTACTTC
CDR3: CASSSNSYEQYF

J: TRBJ1-1
V: TRBV10-3
D: TRBD1
size: few
DNA: TGTGCCATCAGTGAACCGGGACAGGGAGGAATAACTGAAGCTTTCTTT
CDR3: CAISEPGQGGITEAFF

J: TRBJ2-5
V: TRBV5-1
D: TRBD2
size: -
DNA: TGCGCCAGCAGCTTGGTGGTAGCGGGAGAGACCCAGTACTTC
CDR3: CASSLVVAGETQYF

J: TRBJ2-1
V: TRBV5-1
D: -
size: -
DNA: TGCGCCAGCAGCGGGACTGTCACCTACAATGAGCAGTTCTTC
CDR3: CASSGTVTYNEQFF

J: TRBJ1-2
V: TRBV2
D: -
size: few
DNA: TGTGCCAGCAGTGAAACGGGTGTCGCGAACTATGGCTACACCTTC
CDR3: CASSETGVANYGYTF